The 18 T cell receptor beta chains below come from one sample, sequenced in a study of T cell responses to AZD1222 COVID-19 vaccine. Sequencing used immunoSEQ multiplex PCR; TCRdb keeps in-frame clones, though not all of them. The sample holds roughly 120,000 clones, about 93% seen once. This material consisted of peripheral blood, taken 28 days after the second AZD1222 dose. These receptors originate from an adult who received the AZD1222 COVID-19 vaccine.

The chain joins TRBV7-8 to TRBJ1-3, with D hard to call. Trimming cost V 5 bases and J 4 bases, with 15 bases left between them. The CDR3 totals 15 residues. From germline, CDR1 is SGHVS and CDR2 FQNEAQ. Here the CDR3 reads CASSQVSVPGNTIYF. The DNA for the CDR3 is TGTGCCAGCAGCCAGGTGTCGGTTCCGGGAAACACCATATATTTT.

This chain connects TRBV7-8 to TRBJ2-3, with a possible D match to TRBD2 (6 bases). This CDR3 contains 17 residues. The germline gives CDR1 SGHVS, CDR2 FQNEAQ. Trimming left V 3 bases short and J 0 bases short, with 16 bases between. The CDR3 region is CASSFGFRGISTDTQYF. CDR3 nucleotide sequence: TGTGCCAGCAGCTTCGGGTTTCGGGGGATTAGCACAGATACGCAGTATTTT.

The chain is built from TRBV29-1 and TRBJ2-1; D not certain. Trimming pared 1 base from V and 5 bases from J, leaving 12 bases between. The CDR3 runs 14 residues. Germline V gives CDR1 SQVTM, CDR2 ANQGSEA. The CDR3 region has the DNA TGCAGCGTTGAAGGAACTTCCGACGACAATGAGCAGTTCTTC. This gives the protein CSVEGTSDDNEQFF.

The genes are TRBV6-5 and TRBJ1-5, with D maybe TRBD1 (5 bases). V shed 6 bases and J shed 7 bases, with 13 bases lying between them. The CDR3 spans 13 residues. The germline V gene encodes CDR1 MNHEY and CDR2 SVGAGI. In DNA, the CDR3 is TGTGCCAGCAGGCGACTCCAGGGCCAGCCCCAGCATTTT. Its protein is CASRRLQGQPQHF.

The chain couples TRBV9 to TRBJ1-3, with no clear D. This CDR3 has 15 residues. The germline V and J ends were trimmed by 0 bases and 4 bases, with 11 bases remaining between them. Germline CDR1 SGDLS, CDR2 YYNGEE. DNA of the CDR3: TGTGCCAGCAGCGTAGGGGTAGGGTTCGGAAACACCATATATTTT. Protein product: CASSVGVGFGNTIYF.

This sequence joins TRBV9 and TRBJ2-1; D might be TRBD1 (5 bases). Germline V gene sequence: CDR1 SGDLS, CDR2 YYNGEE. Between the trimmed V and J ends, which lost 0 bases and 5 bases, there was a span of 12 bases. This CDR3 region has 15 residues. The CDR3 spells CASSVVGTGDNEQFF. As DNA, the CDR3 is TGTGCCAGCAGCGTAGTGGGTACAGGCGACAATGAGCAGTTCTTC.

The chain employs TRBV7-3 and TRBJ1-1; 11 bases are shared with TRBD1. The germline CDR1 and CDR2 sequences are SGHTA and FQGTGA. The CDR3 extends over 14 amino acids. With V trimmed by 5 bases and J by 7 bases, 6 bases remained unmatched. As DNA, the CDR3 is TGTGCCAGCAGCCTAGAGGGGACAGGGGGTGAAGCTTTCTTT. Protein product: CASSLEGTGGEAFF.

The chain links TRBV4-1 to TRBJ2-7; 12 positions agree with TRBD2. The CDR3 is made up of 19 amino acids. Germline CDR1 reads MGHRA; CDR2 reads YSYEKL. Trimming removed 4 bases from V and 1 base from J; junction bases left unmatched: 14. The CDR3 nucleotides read TGCGCCAGCAGCCCTCAAGCAGGGGGGACTAGCGGGTCGTCCTACGAGCAGTACTTC. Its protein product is CASSPQAGGTSGSSYEQYF.

The CDR3 DNA reads as TGTGCCACCAGTGAAGACACCTACAATCAGCCCCAGCATTTT. Amino acids: CATSEDTYNQPQHF. The gene calls are TRBV15 and TRBJ1-5; D is undetermined. Trimming took 6 bases from V and 3 from J, leaving 12 bases between them. This CDR3 spans 14 amino acids. Germline V gives CDR1 LNHNV, CDR2 YYDKDF (reference sequence).

This chain's CDR3 is CASSPGQGALITEAFF. Here the CDR3 DNA reads TGTGCCAGCTCACCGGGACAGGGGGCGCTTATAACTGAAGCTTTCTTT. The genes are TRBV18 and TRBJ1-1, with TRBD1 identical over 12 bases. V shed 3 bases and J 5 bases; nucleotides not matched to a gene: 7. The CDR3 sequence is 16 residues long. Germline CDR1 KGHSH, CDR2 LQKENI. The entire variable domain, with the rest obtained from reference TRBV18 and TRBJ1-1, is as follows: NAGVMQNPRHLVRRRGQEARLRCSPMKGHSHVYWYRQLPEEGLKFMVYLQKENIIDESGMPKERFSAEFPKEGPSILRIQQVVRGDSAAYFCASSPGQGALITEAFFGQGTRLTVV.

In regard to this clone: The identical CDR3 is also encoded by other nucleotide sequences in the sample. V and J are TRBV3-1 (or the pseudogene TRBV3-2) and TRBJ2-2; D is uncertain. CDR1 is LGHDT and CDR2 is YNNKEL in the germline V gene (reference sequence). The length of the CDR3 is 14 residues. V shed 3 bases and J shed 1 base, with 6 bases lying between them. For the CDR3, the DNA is TGTGCCAGCAGCCAGATTAGGAACACCGGGGAGCTGTTTTTT. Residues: CASSQIRNTGELFF.

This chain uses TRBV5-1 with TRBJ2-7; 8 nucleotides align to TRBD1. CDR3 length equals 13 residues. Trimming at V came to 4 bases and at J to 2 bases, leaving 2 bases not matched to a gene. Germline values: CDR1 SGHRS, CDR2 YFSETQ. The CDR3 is CASSPQGAYEQYF. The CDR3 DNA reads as TGCGCCAGCAGCCCACAGGGGGCCTACGAGCAGTACTTC.

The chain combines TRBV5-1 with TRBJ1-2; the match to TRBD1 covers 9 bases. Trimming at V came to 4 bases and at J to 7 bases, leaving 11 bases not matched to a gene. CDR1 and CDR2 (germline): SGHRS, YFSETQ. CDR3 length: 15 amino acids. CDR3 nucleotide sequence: TGCGCCAGCAGCCCGACACCAGACAGGGGGGGTGGCTACACCTTC. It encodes CASSPTPDRGGGYTF.

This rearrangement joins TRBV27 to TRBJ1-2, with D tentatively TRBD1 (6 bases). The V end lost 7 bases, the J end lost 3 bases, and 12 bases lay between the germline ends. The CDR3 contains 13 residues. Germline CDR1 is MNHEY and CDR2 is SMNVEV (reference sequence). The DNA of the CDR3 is TGTGCCAGCAAGGGGGGGGGCTACTATGGCTACACCTTC. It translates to CASKGGGYYGYTF.

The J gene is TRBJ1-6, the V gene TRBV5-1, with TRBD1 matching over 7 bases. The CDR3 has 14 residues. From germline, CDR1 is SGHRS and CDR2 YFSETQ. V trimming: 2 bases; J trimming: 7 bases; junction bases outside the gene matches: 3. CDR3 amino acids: CASSFDRVNSPLHF. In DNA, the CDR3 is TGCGCCAGCAGCTTCGACAGGGTGAATTCACCCCTCCACTTT.

The CDR3 loop is CASSQVAGRSPLHF. For the CDR3, the DNA is TGTGCCAGCAGCCAAGTCGCAGGGCGGTCACCCCTCCACTTT. The V gene is TRBV3-1 (or the pseudogene TRBV3-2), the J gene TRBJ1-6; D is possibly TRBD1 (5 bases). V lost 1 base to trimming and J lost 10 bases, with 11 bases between them. The germline V gene has CDR1 LGHDT and CDR2 YNNKEL (reference sequence). The CDR3 is 14 residues long.

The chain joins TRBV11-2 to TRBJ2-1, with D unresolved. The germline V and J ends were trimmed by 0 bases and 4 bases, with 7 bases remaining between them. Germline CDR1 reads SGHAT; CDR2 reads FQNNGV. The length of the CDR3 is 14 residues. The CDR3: CASSLENNYNEQFF. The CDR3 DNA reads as TGTGCCAGCAGCTTAGAAAACAATTACAATGAGCAGTTCTTC.

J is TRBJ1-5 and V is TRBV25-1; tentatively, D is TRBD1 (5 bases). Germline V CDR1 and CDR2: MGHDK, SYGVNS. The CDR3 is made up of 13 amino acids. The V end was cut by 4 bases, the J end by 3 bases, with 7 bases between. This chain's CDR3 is CASSVGANQPQHF. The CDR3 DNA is TGTGCCAGCAGTGTAGGGGCCAATCAGCCCCAGCATTTT.